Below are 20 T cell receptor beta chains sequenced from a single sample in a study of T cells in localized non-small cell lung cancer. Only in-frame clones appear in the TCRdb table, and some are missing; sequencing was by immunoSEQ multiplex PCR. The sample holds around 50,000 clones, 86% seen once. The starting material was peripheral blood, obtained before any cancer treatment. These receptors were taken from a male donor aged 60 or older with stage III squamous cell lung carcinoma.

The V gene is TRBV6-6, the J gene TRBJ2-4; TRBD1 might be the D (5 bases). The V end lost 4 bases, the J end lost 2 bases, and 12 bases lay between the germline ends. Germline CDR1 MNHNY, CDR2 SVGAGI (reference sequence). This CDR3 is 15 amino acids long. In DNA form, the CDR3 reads TGTGCCAGCAGTTCTCAACAGGATACCAAAAACATTCAGTACTTC. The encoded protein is CASSSQQDTKNIQYF.

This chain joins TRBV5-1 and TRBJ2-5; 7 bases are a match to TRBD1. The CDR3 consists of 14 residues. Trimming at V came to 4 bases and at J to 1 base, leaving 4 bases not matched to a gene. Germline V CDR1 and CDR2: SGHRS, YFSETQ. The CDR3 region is CASSHGTVQETQYF. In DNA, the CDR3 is TGCGCCAGCAGCCACGGGACAGTCCAAGAGACCCAGTACTTC. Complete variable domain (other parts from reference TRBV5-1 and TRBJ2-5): KAGVTQTPRYLIKTRGQQVTLSCSPISGHRSVSWYQQTPGQGLQFLFEYFSETQRNKGNFPGRFSGRQFSNSRSEMNVSTLELGDSALYLCASSHGTVQETQYFGPGTRLLVL.

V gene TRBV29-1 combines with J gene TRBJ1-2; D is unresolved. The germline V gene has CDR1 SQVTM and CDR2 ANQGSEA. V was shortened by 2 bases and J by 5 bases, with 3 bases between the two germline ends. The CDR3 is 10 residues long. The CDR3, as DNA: TGCAGCGTTGAACCGTATGGCTACACCTTC. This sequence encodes CSVEPYGYTF.

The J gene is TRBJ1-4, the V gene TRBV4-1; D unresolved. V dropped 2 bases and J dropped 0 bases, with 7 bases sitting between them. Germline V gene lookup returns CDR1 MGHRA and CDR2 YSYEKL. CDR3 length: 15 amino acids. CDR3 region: CASSQTPTTNEKLFF. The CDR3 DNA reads TGCGCCAGCAGCCAAACTCCGACAACTAATGAAAAACTGTTTTTT.

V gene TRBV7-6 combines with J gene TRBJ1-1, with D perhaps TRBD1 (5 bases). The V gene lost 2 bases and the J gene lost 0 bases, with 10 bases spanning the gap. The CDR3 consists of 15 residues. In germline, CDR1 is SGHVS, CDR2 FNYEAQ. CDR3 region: CASSLFGGVNTEAFF. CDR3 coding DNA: TGTGCCAGCAGCTTATTCGGGGGGGTGAACACTGAAGCTTTCTTT.

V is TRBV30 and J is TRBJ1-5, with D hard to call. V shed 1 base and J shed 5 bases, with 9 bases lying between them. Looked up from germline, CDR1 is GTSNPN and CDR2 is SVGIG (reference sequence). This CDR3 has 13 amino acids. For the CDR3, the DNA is TGTGCCTGGAGTGGCGGCCGCGATCAGCCCCAGCATTTT. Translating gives CAWSGGRDQPQHF. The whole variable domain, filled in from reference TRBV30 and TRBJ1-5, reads SQTIHQWPATLVQPVGSPLSLECTVEGTSNPNLYWYRQAAGRGLQLLFYSVGIGQISSEVPQNLSASRPQDRQFILSSKKLLLSDSGFYLCAWSGGRDQPQHFGDGTRLSIL.

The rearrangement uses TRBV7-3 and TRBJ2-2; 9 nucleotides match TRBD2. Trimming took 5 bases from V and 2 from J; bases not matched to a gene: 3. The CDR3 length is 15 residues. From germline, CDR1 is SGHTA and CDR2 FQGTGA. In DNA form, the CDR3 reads TGTGCCAGCAGCCCGGGACTAGCCAACACCGGGGAGCTGTTTTTT. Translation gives CASSPGLANTGELFF.

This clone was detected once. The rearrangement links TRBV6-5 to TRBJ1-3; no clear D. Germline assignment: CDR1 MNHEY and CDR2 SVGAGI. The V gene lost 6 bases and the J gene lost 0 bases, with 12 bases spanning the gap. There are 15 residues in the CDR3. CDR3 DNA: TGTGCCAGCAGCCCCTCGACGGCCTCTGGAAACACCATATATTTT. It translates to CASSPSTASGNTIYF.

CDR3 protein: CASSLEADPRVDTQYF. DNA for the CDR3: TGTGCCAGCAGCTTAGAAGCGGACCCTCGGGTTGATACGCAGTATTTT. The chain couples TRBV7-2 to TRBJ2-3, with a possible D match to TRBD2 (5 bases). CDR3 length: 16 amino acids. Germline V gene sequence: CDR1 SGHTA, CDR2 FQGNSA. Between the trimmed V and J ends, which lost 1 base and 6 bases, there was a span of 17 bases.

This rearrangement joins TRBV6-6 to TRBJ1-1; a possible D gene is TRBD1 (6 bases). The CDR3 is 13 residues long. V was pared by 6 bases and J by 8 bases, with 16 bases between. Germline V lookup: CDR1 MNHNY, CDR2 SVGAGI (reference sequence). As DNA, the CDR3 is TGTGCCAGCAGACCACTCGACAGGCTAGAAGCTTTCTTT. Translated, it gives CASRPLDRLEAFF.

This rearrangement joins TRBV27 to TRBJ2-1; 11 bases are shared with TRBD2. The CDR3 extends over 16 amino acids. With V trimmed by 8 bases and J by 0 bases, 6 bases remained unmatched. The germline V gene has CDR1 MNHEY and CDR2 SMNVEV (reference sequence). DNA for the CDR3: TGTGCCAGCGCCACTAGCGGGAGCCTCTCCTACAATGAGCAGTTCTTC. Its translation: CASATSGSLSYNEQFF.

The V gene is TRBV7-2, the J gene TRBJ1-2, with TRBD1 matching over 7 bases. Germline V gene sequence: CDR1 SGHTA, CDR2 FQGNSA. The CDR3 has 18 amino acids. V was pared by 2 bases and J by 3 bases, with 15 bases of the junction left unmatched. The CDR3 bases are TGTGCCAGCAGCTTACGTGGGACAGTCGGTTTGCAGGACTATGGCTACACCTTC. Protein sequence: CASSLRGTVGLQDYGYTF.

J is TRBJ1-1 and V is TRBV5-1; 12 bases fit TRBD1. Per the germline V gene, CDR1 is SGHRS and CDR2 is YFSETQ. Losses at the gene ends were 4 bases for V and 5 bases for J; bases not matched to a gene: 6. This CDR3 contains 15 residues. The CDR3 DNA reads TGCGCCAGCAGCGGGGGACAGGGGGCGTGGACTGAAGCTTTCTTT. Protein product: CASSGGQGAWTEAFF. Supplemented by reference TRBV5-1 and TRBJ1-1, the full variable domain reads KAGVTQTPRYLIKTRGQQVTLSCSPISGHRSVSWYQQTPGQGLQFLFEYFSETQRNKGNFPGRFSGRQFSNSRSEMNVSTLELGDSALYLCASSGGQGAWTEAFFGQGTRLTVV.

In DNA, the CDR3 is TGTGCCAGTAGTAAGGGACAGGAGGCAGATACGCAGTATTTT. Protein product: CASSKGQEADTQYF. The rearrangement links TRBV19 to TRBJ2-3; 8 nucleotides line up with TRBD1. The V and J ends lost 4 bases and 4 bases, in that order; junction bases with no gene match: 4. The CDR3 extends over 14 amino acids. Germline CDR1 LNHDA, CDR2 SQIVND (reference sequence).

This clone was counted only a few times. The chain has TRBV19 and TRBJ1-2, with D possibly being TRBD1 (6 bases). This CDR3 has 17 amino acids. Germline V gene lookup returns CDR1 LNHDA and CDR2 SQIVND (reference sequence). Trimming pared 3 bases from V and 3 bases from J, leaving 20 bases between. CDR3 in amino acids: CASSIAGGGSIDYGYTF. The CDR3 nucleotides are TGTGCCAGTAGTATCGCCGGCGGGGGCAGCATCGACTATGGCTACACCTTC.

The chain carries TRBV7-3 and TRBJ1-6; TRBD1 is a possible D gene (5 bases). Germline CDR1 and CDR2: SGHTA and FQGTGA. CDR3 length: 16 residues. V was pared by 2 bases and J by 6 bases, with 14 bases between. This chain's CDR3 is CASSLGHRGTNSPLHF. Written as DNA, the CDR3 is TGTGCCAGCAGCTTAGGCCATCGGGGGACTAATTCACCCCTCCACTTT.

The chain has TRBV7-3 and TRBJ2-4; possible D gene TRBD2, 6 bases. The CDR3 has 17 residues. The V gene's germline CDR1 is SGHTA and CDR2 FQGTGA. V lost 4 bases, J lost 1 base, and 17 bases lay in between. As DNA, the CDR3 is TGTGCCAGCAGCTCGGGGACTGTTCACGGGGCCAAAAACATTCAGTACTTC. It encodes CASSSGTVHGAKNIQYF.

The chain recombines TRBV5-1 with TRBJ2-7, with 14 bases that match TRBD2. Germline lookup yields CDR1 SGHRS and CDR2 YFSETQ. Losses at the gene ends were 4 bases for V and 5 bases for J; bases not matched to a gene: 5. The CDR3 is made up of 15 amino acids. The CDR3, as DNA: TGCGCCAGCAGCGCGGGACTAGCGGGAGTGGACGAGCAGTACTTC. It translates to CASSAGLAGVDEQYF.

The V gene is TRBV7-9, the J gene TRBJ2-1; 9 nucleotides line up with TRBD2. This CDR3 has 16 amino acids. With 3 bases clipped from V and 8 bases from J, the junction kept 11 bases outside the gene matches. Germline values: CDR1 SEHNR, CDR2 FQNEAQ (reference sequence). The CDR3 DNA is TGTGCCAGCAGCTTGCGGGAGGGCCGGTTAGCCCATGAGCAGTTCTTC. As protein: CASSLREGRLAHEQFF.

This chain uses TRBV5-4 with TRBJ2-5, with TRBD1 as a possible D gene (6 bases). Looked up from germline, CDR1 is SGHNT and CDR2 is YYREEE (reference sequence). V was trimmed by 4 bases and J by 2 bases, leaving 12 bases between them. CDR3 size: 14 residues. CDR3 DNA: TGTGCCAGCAGCCGGGGACAAGTGCAAGAGACCCAGTACTTC. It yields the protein CASSRGQVQETQYF.